This T cell receptor (beta chain) was sequenced in a study of blood T cell repertoires in COVID-19. Study in general: Samples of COVID-19 (acute and convalescent) were obtained from the United States, Italy and Spain. PBMCs, B-cell-depleted T cells, or T cells were the source of the cDNA or gDNA that made up the material.

The authors' processing: The authors estimated nucleated cell counts from reference gene primer amplification. The repertoire was sequenced with immunoSEQ multiplex PCR; TCRdb's copy has only in-frame clones and lacks some. V and J calls and clone size are those listed in that table; D and trimming were worked out from the DNA. The table records 110,000 or so clones, approximately 90% of them present only once. V gave up 4 bases and J gave up 2 bases, with 8 bases separating them. The CDR3 is made up of 13 amino acids. CDR1 is SGDLS and CDR2 is YYNGEE in the germline V gene. This TCR derives from a woman between 50 and 59 years old with acute or convalescent COVID-19. The sample was peripheral blood. This chain links TRBV9 with TRBJ2-3, with D unclear. CDR3 in amino acids: CASSPYLTDTQYF. DNA of the CDR3: TGTGCCAGCAGCCCTTATCTCACAGATACGCAGTATTTT.